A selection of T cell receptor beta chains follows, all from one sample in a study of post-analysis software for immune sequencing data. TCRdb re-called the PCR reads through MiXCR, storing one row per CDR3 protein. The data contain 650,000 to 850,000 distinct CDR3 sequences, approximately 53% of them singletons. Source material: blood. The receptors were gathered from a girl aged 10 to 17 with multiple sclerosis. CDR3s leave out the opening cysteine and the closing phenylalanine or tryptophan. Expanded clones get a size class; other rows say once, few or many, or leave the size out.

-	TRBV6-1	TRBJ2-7	AVQGNSYEQY
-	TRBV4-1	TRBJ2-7	ASSQPRQGVNEQY
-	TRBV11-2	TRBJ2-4	ASSLDSVIQY
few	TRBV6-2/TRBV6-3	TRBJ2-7	ASRKTGATYEQY
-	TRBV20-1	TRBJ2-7	SARGTSGVEQY
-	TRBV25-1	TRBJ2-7	ASSQPGLYEQY
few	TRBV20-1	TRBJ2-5	SSRDFKWGTQY
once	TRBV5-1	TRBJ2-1	ASSLIGRSRGSYNEQF
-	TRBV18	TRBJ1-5	ASSPGYNQPQH
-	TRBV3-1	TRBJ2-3	ASSQDRERYTDTQY
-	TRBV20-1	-	SASGGGPLEYEQY
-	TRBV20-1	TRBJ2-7	SARDPQKGSGRGEQY
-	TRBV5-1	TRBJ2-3	ASSLALGGAGRTDTQY
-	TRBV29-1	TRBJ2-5	SVERQAIQETQY
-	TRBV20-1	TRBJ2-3	SATLIRADTQY
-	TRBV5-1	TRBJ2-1	ASSLFPDNEQF
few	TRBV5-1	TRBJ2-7	ASSPQQAPPSYEQY
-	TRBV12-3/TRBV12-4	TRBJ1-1	ASTLGQSNTEAF
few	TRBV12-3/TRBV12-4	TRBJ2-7	ASSPGQGPTYEQY
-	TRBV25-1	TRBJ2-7	ASSGGGDRRPAYEQY
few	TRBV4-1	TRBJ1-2	ASSQTTDTNYGYT
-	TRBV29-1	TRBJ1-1	SVELGLNTEAF
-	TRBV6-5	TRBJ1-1	ASRGGQNTEAF
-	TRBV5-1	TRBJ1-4	ASSWGLLTGEGEKLF
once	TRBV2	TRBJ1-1	ASILRRFVADAF
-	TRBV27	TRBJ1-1	ASSPVNMNTEAF
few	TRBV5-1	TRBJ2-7	ASSTLAGVVHEQY
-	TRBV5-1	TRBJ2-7	ASSLGQGWYEQY
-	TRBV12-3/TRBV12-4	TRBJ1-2	ASSPQGPYGYT
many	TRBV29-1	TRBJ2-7	SAGGAYEQY
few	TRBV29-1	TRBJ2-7	SVGRGGSYEQY
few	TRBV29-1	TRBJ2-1	SVEGGGGLLAYNEQF
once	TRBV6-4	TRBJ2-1	ASSDSSGGGNEQF
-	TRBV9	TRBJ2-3	ASSFGGGAKTDTQY
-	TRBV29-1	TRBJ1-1	SVDLSFRGRGTEAF
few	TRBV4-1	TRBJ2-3	ASSQVPSRGRNTQY
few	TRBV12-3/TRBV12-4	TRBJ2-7	ASSPGTGYHEQY
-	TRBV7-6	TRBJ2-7	ASSLSPGTSGLSSYEQY
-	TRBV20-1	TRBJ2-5	SASPPAGGGTQETQY
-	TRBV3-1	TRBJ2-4	ASSQERDVVSNIQY
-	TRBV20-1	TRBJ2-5	SYEERWGQETQY
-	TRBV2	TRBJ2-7	ASSEGPGRDYEQY
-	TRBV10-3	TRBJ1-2	AIGKAGEAAYGYT
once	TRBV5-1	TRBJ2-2	ASSIPDSNEQF
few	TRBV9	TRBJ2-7	ASSVGSAFYEQY
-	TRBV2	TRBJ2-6	ASRAPGSSGANVLT